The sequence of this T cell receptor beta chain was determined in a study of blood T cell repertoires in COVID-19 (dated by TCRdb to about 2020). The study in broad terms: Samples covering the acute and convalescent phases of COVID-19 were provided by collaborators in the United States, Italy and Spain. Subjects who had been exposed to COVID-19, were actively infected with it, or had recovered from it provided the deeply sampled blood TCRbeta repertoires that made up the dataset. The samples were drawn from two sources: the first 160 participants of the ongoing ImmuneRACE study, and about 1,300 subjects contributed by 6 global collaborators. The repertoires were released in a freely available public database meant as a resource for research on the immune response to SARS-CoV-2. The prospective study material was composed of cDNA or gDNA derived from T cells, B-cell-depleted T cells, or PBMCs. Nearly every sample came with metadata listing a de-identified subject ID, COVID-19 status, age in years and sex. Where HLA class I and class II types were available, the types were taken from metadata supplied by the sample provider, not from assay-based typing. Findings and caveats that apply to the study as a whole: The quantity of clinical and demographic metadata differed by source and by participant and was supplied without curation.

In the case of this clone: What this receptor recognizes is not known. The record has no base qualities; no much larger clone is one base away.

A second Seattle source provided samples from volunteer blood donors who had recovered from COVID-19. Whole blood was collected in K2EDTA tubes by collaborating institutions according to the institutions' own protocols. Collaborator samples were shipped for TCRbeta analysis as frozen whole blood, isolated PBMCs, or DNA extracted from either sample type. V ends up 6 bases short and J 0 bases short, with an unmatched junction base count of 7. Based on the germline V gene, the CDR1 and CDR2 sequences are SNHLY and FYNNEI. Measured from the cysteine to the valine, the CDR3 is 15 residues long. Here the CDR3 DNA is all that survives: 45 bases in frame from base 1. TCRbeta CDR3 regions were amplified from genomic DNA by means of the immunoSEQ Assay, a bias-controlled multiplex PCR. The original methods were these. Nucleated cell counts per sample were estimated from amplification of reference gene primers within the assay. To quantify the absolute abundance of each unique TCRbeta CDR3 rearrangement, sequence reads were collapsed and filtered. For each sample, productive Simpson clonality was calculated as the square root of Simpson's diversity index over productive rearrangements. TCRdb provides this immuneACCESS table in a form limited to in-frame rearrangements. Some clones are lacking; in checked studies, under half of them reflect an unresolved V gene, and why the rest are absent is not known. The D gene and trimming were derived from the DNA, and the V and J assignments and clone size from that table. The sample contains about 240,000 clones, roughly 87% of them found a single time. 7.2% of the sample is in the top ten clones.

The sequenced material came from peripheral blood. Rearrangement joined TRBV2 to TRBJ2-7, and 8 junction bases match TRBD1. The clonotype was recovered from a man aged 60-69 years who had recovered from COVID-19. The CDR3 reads CASRMGQESSYEQYV. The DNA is TGTGCCAGCAGGATGGGACAGGAAAGCTCCTACGAGCAGTACGTC.